This T cell receptor (beta chain) came from a study of response to subunit inactivated influenza vaccine. Study conclusions and caveats: Authors suggested each seasonal flu vaccination may recruit only limited numbers of new T cells.

TCRdb re-called the RT-PCR reads through MiXCR, storing one row per CDR3 protein. The data hold 490,000 or so distinct CDR3 sequences, with 7.6% observed a single time. This clonotype was seen more than once but under ten times. Its antigen is not identified. Per the germline V gene, CDR1 is MNHEY and CDR2 is SVGAGI. CDR3 length: 15 residues. V was cut by 2 bases and J by 7 bases, with 15 bases left in between. This chain links TRBV6-5 with TRBJ2-1; D possibly uses TRBD1 or TRBD2 (5 bases each). Sample: PBMCs from blood, taken roughly 24 months after vaccination. The receptor comes from a man between 50 and 75 years old who received an inactivated influenza vaccine. The CDR3, as DNA: TGTGCCAGCAGTTACGCGCCAGGGAGTACTAATGAGCAGTTCTTC. This translates into CASSYAPGSTNEQFF.